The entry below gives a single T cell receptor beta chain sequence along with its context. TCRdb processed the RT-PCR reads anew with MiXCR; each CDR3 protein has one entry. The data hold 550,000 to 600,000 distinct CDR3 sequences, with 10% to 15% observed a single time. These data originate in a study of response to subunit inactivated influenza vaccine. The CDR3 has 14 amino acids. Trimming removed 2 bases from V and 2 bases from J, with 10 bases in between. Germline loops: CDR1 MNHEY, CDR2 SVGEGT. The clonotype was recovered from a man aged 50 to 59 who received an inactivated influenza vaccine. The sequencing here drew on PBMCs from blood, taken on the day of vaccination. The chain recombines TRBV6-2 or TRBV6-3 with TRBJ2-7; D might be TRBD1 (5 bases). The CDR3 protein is CASSYRGPPYEQYF. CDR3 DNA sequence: TGTGCCAGCAGTTACAGGGGTCCCCCCTACGAGCAGTACTTC.